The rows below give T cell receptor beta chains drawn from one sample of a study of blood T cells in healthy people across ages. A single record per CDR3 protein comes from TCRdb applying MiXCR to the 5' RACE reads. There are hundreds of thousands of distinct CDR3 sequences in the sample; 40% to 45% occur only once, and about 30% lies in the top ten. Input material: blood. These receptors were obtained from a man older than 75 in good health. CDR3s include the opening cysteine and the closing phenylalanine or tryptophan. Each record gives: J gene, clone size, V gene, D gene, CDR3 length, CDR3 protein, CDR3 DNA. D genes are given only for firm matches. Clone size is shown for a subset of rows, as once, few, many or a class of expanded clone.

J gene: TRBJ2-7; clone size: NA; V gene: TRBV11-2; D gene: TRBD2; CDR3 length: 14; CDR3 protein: CASRDLAGIYEQYF; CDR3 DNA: TGTGCCAGCAGAGACCTAGCGGGGATTTACGAGCAGTACTTC
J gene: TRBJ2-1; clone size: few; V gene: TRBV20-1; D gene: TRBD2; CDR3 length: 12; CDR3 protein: CSGATGGPEQFF; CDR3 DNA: TGCAGTGGGGCGACGGGAGGCCCTGAGCAGTTCTTC
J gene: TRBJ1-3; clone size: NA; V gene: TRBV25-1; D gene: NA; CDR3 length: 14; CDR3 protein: CASSSWGAGDTIYF; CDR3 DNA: TGTGCCAGCAGTTCTTGGGGGGCCGGGGACACCATATATTTT
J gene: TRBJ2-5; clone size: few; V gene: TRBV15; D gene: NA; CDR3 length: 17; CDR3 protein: CATSRVQGWGTQETQYF; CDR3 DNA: TGTGCCACCAGCAGAGTCCAGGGGTGGGGGACTCAAGAGACCCAGTACTTC
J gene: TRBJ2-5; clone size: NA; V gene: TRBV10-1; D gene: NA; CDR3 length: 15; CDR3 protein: CASSEMTGPQETQYF; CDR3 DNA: TGCGCCAGCAGTGAGATGACAGGACCTCAAGAGACCCAGTACTTC
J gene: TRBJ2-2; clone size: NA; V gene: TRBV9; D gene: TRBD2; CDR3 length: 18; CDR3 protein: CASSARTLAGVGTGELFF; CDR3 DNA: TGTGCCAGCAGCGCAAGAACTCTAGCGGGAGTCGGCACCGGGGAGCTGTTTTTT
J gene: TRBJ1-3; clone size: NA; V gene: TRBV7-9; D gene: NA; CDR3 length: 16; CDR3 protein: CASSLQVRGVGNAIYF; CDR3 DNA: TGTGCCAGCAGCTTACAGGTGCGGGGGGTCGGAAACGCCATATATTTT
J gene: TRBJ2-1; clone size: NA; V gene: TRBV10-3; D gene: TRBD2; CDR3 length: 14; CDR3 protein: CAISPSGSPETQFF; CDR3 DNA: TGTGCCATCAGTCCTAGCGGGAGTCCGGAGACCCAGTTCTTC
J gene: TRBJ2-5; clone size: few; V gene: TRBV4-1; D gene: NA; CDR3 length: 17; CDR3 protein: CASSQGLGAQDQETQYF; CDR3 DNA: TGCGCCAGCAGCCAAGGACTGGGGGCTCAGGACCAAGAGACCCAGTACTTC
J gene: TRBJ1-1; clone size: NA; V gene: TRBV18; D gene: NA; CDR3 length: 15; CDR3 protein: CASSPGGGLDTEAFF; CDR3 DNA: TGTGCCAGCTCACCGGGCGGCGGTTTGGACACTGAAGCTTTCTTT
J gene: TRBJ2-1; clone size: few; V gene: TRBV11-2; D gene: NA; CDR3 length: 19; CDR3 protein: CASSSLRLGAAASYNEQFF; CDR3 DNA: TGTGCCAGCAGCTCACTTAGACTAGGGGCGGCCGCCTCCTACAATGAGCAGTTCTTC
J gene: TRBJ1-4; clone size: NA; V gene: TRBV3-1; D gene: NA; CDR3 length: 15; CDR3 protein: CASSQSQVGNEKLFF; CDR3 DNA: TGTGCCAGCAGCCAAAGCCAGGTCGGTAATGAAAAACTGTTTTTT
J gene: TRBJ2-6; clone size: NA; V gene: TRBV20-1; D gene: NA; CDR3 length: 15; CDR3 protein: CSARDQGSGANVLTF; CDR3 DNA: TGCAGTGCTAGAGACCAGGGGTCTGGGGCCAACGTCCTGACTTTC
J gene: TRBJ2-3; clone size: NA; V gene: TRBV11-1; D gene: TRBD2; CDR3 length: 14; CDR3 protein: CASSLVGTSPTQYF; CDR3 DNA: TGTGCCAGCAGCTTAGTCGGGACTAGTCCTACGCAGTATTTT
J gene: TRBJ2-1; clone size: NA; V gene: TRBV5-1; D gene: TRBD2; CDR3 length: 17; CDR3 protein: CASSSVASGGSYNEQFF; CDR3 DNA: TGCGCCAGCAGCTCCGTGGCTAGCGGGGGTAGCTACAATGAGCAGTTCTTC
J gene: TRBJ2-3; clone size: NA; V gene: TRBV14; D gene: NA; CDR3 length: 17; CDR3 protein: CASSQETTAIRTDTQYF; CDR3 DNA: TGTGCCAGCAGCCAAGAAACTACAGCGATCCGCACAGATACGCAGTATTTT
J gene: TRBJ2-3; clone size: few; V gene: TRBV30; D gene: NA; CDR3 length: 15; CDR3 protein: CAWKEGRQATDTQYF; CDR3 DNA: TGTGCCTGGAAAGAAGGGCGACAAGCTACAGATACGCAGTATTTT
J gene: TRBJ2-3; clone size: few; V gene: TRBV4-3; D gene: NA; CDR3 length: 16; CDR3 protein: CASSRGIEGSTDTQYF; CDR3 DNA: TGCGCCAGCAGCCGGGGCATTGAGGGGAGCACAGATACGCAGTATTTT
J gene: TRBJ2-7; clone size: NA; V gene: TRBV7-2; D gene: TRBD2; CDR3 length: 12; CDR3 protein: CASSLLAAEQYF; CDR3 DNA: TGTGCCAGCAGCCTGCTAGCGGCGGAGCAGTACTTC
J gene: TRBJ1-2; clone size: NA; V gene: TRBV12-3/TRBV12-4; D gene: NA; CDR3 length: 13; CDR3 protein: CASSFGSTSGYTF; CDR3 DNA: TGTGCCAGCAGTTTTGGTAGTACGTCTGGCTACACCTTC
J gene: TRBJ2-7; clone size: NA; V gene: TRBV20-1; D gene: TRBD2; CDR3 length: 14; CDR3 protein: CSAHTSGGLVAQYF; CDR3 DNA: TGCAGTGCTCACACTAGCGGGGGGCTCGTGGCCCAGTACTTC
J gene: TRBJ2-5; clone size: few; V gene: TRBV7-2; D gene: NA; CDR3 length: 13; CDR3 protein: CASSLSGPGTQYF; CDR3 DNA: TGTGCCAGCAGCTTAAGTGGGCCGGGCACCCAGTACTTC
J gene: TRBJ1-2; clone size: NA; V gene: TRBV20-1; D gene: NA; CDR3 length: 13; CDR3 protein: CSASVLGYYGYTF; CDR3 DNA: TGCAGTGCTAGTGTTCTGGGATACTATGGCTACACCTTC
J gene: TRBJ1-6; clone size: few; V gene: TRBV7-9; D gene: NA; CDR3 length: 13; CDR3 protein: CASSSTGNSPLHF; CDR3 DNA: TGTGCCAGCAGCTCGACAGGAAATTCACCCCTCCACTTT
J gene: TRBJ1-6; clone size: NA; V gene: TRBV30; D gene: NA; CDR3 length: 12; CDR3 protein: CAWSTGNSPLHF; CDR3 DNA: TGTGCCTGGAGTACTGGGAATTCACCCCTCCACTTT
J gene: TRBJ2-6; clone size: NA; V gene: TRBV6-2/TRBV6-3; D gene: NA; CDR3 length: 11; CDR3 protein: CASTGLRVLTF; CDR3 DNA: TGTGCCAGCACAGGGCTGAGAGTCCTGACTTTC
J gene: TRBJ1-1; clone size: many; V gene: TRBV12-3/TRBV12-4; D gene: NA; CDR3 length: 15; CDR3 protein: CASSLDRNMNTEAFF; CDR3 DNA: TGTGCCAGCAGCCTTGACAGGAACATGAACACTGAAGCTTTCTTT
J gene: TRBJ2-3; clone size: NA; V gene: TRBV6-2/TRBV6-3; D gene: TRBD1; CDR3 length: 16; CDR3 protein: CASSYGNRGDPDTQYF; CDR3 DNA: TGTGCCAGCAGTTACGGGAACAGGGGAGACCCAGATACGCAGTATTTT
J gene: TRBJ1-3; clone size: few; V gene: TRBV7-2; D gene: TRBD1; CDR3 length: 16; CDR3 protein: CASSLGGQNSGNTIYF; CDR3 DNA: TGTGCCAGCAGCTTAGGGGGACAGAACTCTGGAAACACCATATATTTT
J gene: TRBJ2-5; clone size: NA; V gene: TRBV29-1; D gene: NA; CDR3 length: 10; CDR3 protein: CSASDGEQYF; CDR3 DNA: TGCAGCGCTTCGGACGGTGAGCAGTACTTC
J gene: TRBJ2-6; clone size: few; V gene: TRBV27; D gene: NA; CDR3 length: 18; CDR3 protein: CASRTVLGSSSGANVLTF; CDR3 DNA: TGTGCCAGCAGGACCGTGTTGGGATCGAGCTCTGGGGCCAACGTCCTGACTTTC
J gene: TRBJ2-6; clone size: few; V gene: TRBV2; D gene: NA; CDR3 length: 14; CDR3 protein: CASSALVRANVLTF; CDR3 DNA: TGTGCCAGCAGTGCCCTAGTACGGGCCAACGTCCTGACTTTC
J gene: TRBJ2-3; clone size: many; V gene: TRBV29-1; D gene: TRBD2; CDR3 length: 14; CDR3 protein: CSVRSGGSTDTQYF; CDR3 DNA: TGCAGCGTCCGTAGCGGGGGGTCGACAGATACGCAGTATTTT
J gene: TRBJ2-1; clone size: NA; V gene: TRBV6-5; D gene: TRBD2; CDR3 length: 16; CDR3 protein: CASIGKAGGPYSEQFF; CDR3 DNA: TGTGCCAGCATAGGGAAAGCGGGAGGGCCCTACAGTGAGCAGTTCTTC
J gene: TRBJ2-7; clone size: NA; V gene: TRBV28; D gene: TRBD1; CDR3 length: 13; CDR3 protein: CASSAGGFYEQYF; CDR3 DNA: TGTGCCAGCAGTGCAGGGGGTTTCTACGAGCAGTACTTC
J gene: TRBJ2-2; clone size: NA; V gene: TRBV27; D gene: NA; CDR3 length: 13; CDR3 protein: CASREYGPGELFF; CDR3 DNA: TGTGCCAGCAGGGAGTATGGGCCCGGGGAGCTGTTTTTT
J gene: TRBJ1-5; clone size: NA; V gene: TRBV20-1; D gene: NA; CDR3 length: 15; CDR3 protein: CSARGPDYSNQPQHF; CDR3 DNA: TGCAGTGCTAGAGGGCCGGATTATAGCAATCAGCCCCAGCATTTT
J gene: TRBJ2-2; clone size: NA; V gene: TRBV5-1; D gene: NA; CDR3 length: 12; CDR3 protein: CASQVEYGELFF; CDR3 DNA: TGCGCCAGCCAGGTGGAGTACGGGGAGCTGTTTTTT
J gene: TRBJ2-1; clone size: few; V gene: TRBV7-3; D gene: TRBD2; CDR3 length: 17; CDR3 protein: CASSSTSGRAGWNEQFF; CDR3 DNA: TGTGCCAGCAGCTCAACTAGCGGGAGGGCGGGTTGGAATGAGCAGTTCTTC
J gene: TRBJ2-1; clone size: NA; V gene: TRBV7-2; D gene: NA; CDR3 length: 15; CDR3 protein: CASAWRGSEDNEQFF; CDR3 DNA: TGTGCCAGCGCCTGGCGGGGCTCGGAGGACAATGAGCAGTTCTTC
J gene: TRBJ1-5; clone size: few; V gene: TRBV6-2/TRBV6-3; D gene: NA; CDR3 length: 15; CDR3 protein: CASNLSGLPERPQHF; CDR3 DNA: TGTGCCAGCAACCTTTCGGGACTGCCCGAAAGGCCCCAGCATTTT
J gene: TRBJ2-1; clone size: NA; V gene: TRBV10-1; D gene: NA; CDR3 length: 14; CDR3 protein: CASSENQGGYEQFF; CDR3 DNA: TGCGCCAGCAGTGAGAACCAGGGGGGGTATGAGCAGTTCTTC
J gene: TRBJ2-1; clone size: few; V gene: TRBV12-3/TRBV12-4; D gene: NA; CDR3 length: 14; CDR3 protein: CASSSRGAYNEQFF; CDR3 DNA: TGTGCCAGCAGTAGCCGCGGAGCTTACAATGAGCAGTTCTTC
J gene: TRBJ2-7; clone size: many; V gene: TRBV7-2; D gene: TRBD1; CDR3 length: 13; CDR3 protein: CASSFGTGDEQYF; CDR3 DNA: TGTGCCAGCAGCTTTGGGACAGGGGACGAGCAGTACTTC
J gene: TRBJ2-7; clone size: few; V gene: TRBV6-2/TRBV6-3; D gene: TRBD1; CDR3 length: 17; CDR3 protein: CASSYPQTGASSYEQYF; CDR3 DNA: TGTGCCAGCAGTTACCCCCAGACAGGGGCCAGCTCCTACGAGCAGTACTTC
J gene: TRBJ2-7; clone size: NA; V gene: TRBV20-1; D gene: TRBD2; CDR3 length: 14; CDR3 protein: CSGAWASGDYEQYF; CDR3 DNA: TGCAGTGGAGCGTGGGCTAGCGGGGACTACGAGCAGTACTTC
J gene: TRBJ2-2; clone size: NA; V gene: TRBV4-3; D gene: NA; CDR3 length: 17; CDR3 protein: CASSPIPDPGTTGELFF; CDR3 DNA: TGCGCCAGCAGCCCGATCCCGGACCCCGGTACGACCGGGGAGCTGTTTTTT
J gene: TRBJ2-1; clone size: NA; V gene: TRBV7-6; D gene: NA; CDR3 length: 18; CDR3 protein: CASSLVSSGTRSYNEQFF; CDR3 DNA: TGTGCCAGCAGCTTAGTATCCAGCGGGACACGGTCCTACAATGAGCAGTTCTTC
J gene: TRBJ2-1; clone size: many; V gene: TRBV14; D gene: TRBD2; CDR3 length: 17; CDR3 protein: CASSQGVSGGARNEQFF; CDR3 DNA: TGTGCCAGCAGCCAAGGGGTCAGCGGGGGGGCGCGAAATGAGCAGTTCTTC
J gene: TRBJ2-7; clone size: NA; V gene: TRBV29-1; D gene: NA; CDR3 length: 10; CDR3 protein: CSVKERGQYF; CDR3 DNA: TGCAGCGTCAAGGAGAGGGGGCAGTACTTC
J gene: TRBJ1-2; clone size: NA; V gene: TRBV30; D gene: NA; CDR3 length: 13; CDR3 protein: CAWSLGINYGYTF; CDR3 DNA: TGTGCCTGGAGTCTAGGCATTAACTATGGCTACACCTTC
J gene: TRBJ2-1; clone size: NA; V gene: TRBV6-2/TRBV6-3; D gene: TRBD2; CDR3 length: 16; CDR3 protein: CASSYLIAGGYNEQFF; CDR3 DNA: TGTGCCAGCAGTTACTTGATAGCGGGGGGGTACAATGAGCAGTTCTTC
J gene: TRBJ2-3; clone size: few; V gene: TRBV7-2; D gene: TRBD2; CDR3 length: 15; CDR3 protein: CASSILAGGADTQYF; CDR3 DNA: TGTGCCAGCAGCATCCTAGCGGGGGGCGCAGATACGCAGTATTTT
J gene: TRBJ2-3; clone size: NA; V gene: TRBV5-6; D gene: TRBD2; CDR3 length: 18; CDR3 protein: CASRSWLTSGVSTDTQYF; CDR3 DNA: TGTGCCAGCAGATCTTGGTTGACTAGCGGGGTTAGCACAGATACGCAGTATTTT